This T cell receptor (beta chain) was sequenced for a study of T cell responses to AZD1222 COVID-19 vaccine. Here immunoSEQ multiplex PCR was the method, and the copy in TCRdb shows in-frame clones only, minus some. The sample yields over 140,000 clones, of which the top ten take up around 2.2%. As for this clone: The antigen remains unidentified.

Broader study findings: Seropositivity was recorded at baseline in only 6 or 7 AZD1222 recipients. The repertoires were collected only after the peak T cell response. The span of vaccine-associated CD4 TCRs extended across spike, with dominance at 160-218 and 743-854. In a largely white British group with more females than males, clonal diversity was possibly underestimated.

The CDR3 is 12 residues long. Between the trimmed V and J ends, which lost 3 bases and 7 bases, there was a span of 8 bases. The germline V gene encodes CDR1 LGHDT and CDR2 YNNKEL (reference sequence). This receptor was taken from an adult in good health. The chain couples TRBV3-1 (or the pseudogene TRBV3-2) to TRBJ2-3; D assignment may be TRBD1 or TRBD2 (5 bases each). The sample was peripheral blood. The CDR3 here is CASSQGTNTQYF. Written as DNA, the CDR3 is TGTGCCAGCAGCCAGGGGACGAATACGCAGTATTTT.